This T cell receptor beta chain was obtained from a study of shared clonotypes between healthy human individuals. Germline V lookup: CDR1 SGHDT, CDR2 YYEEEE. This CDR3 comprises 13 residues. Trimming removed 3 bases at V and 8 bases at J, with 9 bases between. Notes on the study in general: Larger estimated richness was generally seen in naive subsets than in memory subsets. Lower generation probabilities were found for non-shared clonotypes than for those shared by all four donors.

All participating donors were Caucasian adults from Nashville, Tennessee. Some 30,000 T cell genomes (approximately 0.2 ug DNA) went into each sorted-subset replicate. Here immunoSEQ multiplex PCR was the method, and the copy in TCRdb shows in-frame clones only, minus some. The sample holds about 1 million clones; approximately 72% are singletons and the top ten take less than 1.5%. About this clone: Its antigen remains unidentified.

The source material was memory CD4+ T cells sorted from blood. As for subset: CD45RA-negative fraction. The rearrangement joins TRBV5-6 to TRBJ1-6, with D hard to call. The clonotype was recovered from a man between 18 and 35 years old in good health. The CDR3 reads CASSSAYYSPLHF. The CDR3 DNA is TGTGCCAGCAGCTCAGCGTATTATTCACCCCTCCACTTT.